Listed below are T cell receptor beta chains from one sample, sequenced in a study of Ad26.COV2.S vaccination and SARS-CoV-2 variants. The data were produced by immunoSEQ multiplex PCR, yet TCRdb's version contains in-frame clones alone and is incomplete. This table has about 390,000 clones, about 85% appearing once. Material: peripheral blood, obtained in a trial of Ad26.COV2.S vaccine versus placebo. Receptors originate from a person aged 18-65 years who received the Ad26.COV2.S COVID-19 vaccine or a placebo. The CDR3 runs from the conserved cysteine through the conserved F or W. Each record gives: CDR3 DNA, CDR3 protein, J gene, clone size, D gene, V gene. D genes are given only for firm matches. Clone size is shown for a subset of rows, as once, few, many or a class of expanded clone.

CDR3nt: TGTGCCAGCAGCTCCCTCTTGGGGTCCCTCCACTTT
CDR3aa: CASSSLLGSLHF
j_gene: TRBJ1-6
abundance: few
d_gene: -
v_gene: TRBV5-4

CDR3nt: TGTGCCAGCAGCTTAGTTCAGGGCGAGGGCTACACCTTC
CDR3aa: CASSLVQGEGYTF
j_gene: TRBJ1-2
abundance: -
d_gene: -
v_gene: TRBV7-8

CDR3nt: TGTGCCAGCAGCTTAGGGCGAGGGGGCAGTTTCGAAACTAATGAAAAACTGTTTTTT
CDR3aa: CASSLGRGGSFETNEKLFF
j_gene: TRBJ1-4
abundance: once
d_gene: TRBD1
v_gene: TRBV11-2

CDR3nt: TGTGCCAGTAGTGGCCAGACAGGGGGCGTCTACAATGAGCAGTTCTTC
CDR3aa: CASSGQTGGVYNEQFF
j_gene: TRBJ2-1
abundance: -
d_gene: TRBD1
v_gene: TRBV19

CDR3nt: TGTGCCAGCAGCCGACGGGACAGAAGAAACACCATATATTTT
CDR3aa: CASSRRDRRNTIYF
j_gene: TRBJ1-3
abundance: -
d_gene: TRBD1
v_gene: TRBV3-1/TRBV3-2

CDR3nt: TGTGCCAGCTCAACGGGGGCGACAGGGAACACTGAAGCTTTCTTT
CDR3aa: CASSTGATGNTEAFF
j_gene: TRBJ1-1
abundance: -
d_gene: -
v_gene: TRBV18

CDR3nt: TGTGCCAGCAGTCGAAGACAGGGTGCCTTCTTT
CDR3aa: CASSRRQGAFF
j_gene: TRBJ1-1
abundance: -
d_gene: TRBD1
v_gene: TRBV28

CDR3nt: TGTGCCAGCAGTGTTGGGGGCTCGGATCAGCCCCAGCATTTT
CDR3aa: CASSVGGSDQPQHF
j_gene: TRBJ1-5
abundance: -
d_gene: -
v_gene: TRBV2

CDR3nt: TGTGCCAGCAGTTACTCCCCCCGTGCAGGCCCTTCGGACGGCTACACCTTC
CDR3aa: CASSYSPRAGPSDGYTF
j_gene: TRBJ1-2
abundance: -
d_gene: -
v_gene: TRBV6-2/TRBV6-3

CDR3nt: TGTGCCAGCAGTTTATCGGGGGGCTCTGGGGCCAACGTCCTGACTTTC
CDR3aa: CASSLSGGSGANVLTF
j_gene: TRBJ2-6
abundance: -
d_gene: -
v_gene: TRBV27

CDR3nt: TGTGCCAGCAGTTACCGGGGACTAGCGGGCGAGCAGTACTTC
CDR3aa: CASSYRGLAGEQYF
j_gene: TRBJ2-7
abundance: -
d_gene: TRBD2
v_gene: TRBV6-5

CDR3nt: TGTGCCAGCACCGGAGACGGGGGCTACGAGCAGTACTTC
CDR3aa: CASTGDGGYEQYF
j_gene: TRBJ2-7
abundance: -
d_gene: -
v_gene: TRBV5-4